Sequencing of this T cell receptor (beta chain) was carried out in a study of blood T cell repertoires in COVID-19. Study background: Samples came from the United States, Italy and Spain, spanning acute and convalescent COVID-19.

Per the study methods: Scientists estimated how many nucleated cells there were by amplifying reference gene primers. The method was immunoSEQ multiplex PCR; TCRdb's version includes in-frame clones alone and lacks a portion of them. The DNA gave D and trimming, while V, J and clone size come from that table. The table has 99,000 or so clones, 75% to 85% seen once. CDR3 length equals 14 residues. Germline values: CDR1 SNHLY, CDR2 FYNNEI. V dropped 4 bases and J dropped 8; count of bases not matched to a gene: 7. This chain joins TRBV2 and TRBJ1-4, with 7 bases identical to TRBD1. The origin of this receptor is a man in his 60s with acute or convalescent COVID-19. Sequenced: peripheral blood. DNA of the CDR3: TGTGCCAGCAGTGTGCGGGACAGCAGAGAAAAACTGTTTTTT. Translated, it gives CASSVRDSREKLFF.